The source of this T cell receptor (beta chain) is a study of OX40 agonist ivuxolimab in advanced cancers. Blood sampling was done at baseline, cycle 4 day 1, and cycle 7 day 1. Sequencing used immunoSEQ multiplex PCR; TCRdb keeps in-frame clones, though not all of them. The table lists tens of thousands of clones, just over 85% of them singletons. Regarding this clone: Its antigen remains unknown.

Study outcomes and limitations: Low normalized T-cell clonal expansion was also seen in some nonresponders. Averaging showed that CD8+ T cells had more expanded clones than CD4+ did.

The receptor's source is an adult with an advanced solid tumor such as melanoma, head and neck, liver or kidney cancer. The sample in question was CD4+ or CD8+ T cells sorted from blood, obtained in a trial of the OX40 agonist ivuxolimab.

CDR3 loop: CASSFTAGEQFF. The CDR3 region has the DNA TGTGCCAGCAGCTTTACAGCGGGTGAGCAGTTCTTC. This chain uses TRBV7-9 with TRBJ2-1; D is perhaps TRBD2 (6 bases). The CDR3 is 12 residues long. The germline gives CDR1 SEHNR, CDR2 FQNEAQ (reference sequence). V was cut by 3 bases and J by 9 bases, with 9 bases left in between.